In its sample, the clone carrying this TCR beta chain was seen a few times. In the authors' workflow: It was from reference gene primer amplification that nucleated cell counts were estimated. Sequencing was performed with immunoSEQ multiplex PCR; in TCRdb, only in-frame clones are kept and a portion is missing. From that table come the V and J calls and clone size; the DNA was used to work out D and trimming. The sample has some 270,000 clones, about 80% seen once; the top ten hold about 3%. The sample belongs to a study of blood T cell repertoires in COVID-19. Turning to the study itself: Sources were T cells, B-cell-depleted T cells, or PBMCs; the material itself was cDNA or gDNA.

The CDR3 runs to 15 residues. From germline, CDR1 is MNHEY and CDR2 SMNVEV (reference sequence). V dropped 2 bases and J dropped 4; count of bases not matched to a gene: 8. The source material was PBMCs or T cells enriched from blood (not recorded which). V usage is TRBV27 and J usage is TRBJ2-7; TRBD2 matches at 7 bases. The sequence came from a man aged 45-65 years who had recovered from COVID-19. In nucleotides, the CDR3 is TGTGCCAGCAGTTTACGTGCGGGAGTTACGTACGAGCAGTACTTC. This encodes CASSLRAGVTYEQYF.